These 24 T cell receptor beta chains share one sample of origin, sequenced in a study of tumor and adjacent non-tumor tissue in lung cancer. This sample's RNA came from whole unsorted tissue. TCRbeta libraries were built with three rounds of nested PCR, modified from ARM-PCR. TCRdb itself ran the multiplex PCR reads through MiXCR, one entry per CDR3 protein. This table has under 95,000 distinct CDR3 sequences, around two thirds appearing once. Sequencing was carried out using lung tumor tissue. Receptors originate from a man between 65 and 80 years old with non-small cell lung cancer.

At least ten counts were recorded for this clonotype. The chain is built from TRBV6-1 and TRBJ2-3; D remains unclear. The V end was cut by 1 base, the J end by 8 bases, with 7 bases between. CDR1 is MNHNS, CDR2 SASEGT, per germline. The CDR3 is made up of 12 amino acids. The CDR3 nucleotides are TGTGCCAGCAGTGAAGGGGCGGCTACGCAGTATTTT. It is translated as CASSEGAATQYF.

Only one count was recorded for this clonotype. A much larger clone lies a single base off, so this may be a read error. The genes are TRBV20-1 and TRBJ2-7, with 9 bases matching TRBD2. V shed 5 bases and J 3 bases; nucleotides not matched to a gene: 5. The CDR3 has 13 residues. Germline CDR1 DFQATT, CDR2 SNEGSKA (reference sequence). CDR3 coding DNA: TGCAGTGCTCCCTTAGCGGGGGTCTACGAGCAGTACTTC. Encoded protein: CSAPLAGVYEQYF.

This clonotype was observed many times. A read error may be the cause here, since a much bigger clone is one base away. Without the conserved terminal phenylalanine or tryptophan, this CDR3 likely stems from a read error. The CDR3 DNA is TGTGCCAGCAGCCTCCTAATTAACAATGAAAAACTGTTTCTT. Its translation is CASSLLINNEKLFL. The V call is TRBV11-2, the J call TRBJ1-4; D remains ambiguous. In germline, CDR1 is SGHAT, CDR2 FQNNGV. V gave up 5 bases and J gave up 5 bases, with 12 bases separating them. The CDR3 runs 14 residues.

The chain has TRBV29-1 and TRBJ2-7; possibly TRBD2 for D (6 bases). This CDR3 comprises 12 residues. Per germline, CDR1 SQVTM and CDR2 ANQGSEA. The CDR3 region is CIATGGAYEQYF. Written as DNA, the CDR3 is TGCATCGCCACAGGCGGGGCCTACGAGCAGTACTTC.

Only one count was recorded for this clonotype. The missing conserved phenylalanine or tryptophan at the end of this CDR3 makes a read error likely. Written as DNA, the CDR3 is TGTGCCACCAATGACTCGACAGGGTTGAACACTGAAGCTTTCTTA. It is translated as CATNDSTGLNTEAFL. The rearrangement uses TRBV24-1 and TRBJ1-1, with 7 nucleotides matching TRBD1. V lost 8 bases and J lost 0; bases outside the gene matches: 8. Germline loops: CDR1 KGHDR, CDR2 SFDVKD. The CDR3 loop spans 15 amino acids.

On this clonotype itself: A much larger clone differs by one base, so this may be a read error. The V and J genes are TRBV29-1 and TRBJ1-2; D is uncertain. Germline-derived CDR1 and CDR2 are SQVTM and ANQGSEA. The CDR3 sequence is 10 residues long. The DNA for the CDR3 is TGCAGCGTTGACGGCTATGACTACACCTTC. Amino acids: CSVDGYDYTF.

J is TRBJ2-3 and V is TRBV10-2, with 13 bases identical to TRBD2. Trimming cost V 10 bases and J 7 bases; bases outside gene matches: 11. CDR1 and CDR2 from the germline V gene are WSHSY and SAAADI. This CDR3 region has 15 residues. This CDR3 reads CANRGLAGHTYTQYF. Here the CDR3 DNA reads TGCGCCAACAGGGGACTAGCGGGGCATACATATACGCAGTATTTT.

As to this clonotype: This could be a read error, since a much larger clone is one nucleotide away. The chain uses TRBV6-5 and TRBJ2-1, with unresolved D. CDR3 size: 15 residues. CDR1 and CDR2 from the germline V gene are MNHEY and SVGAGI. CDR3: CTCSPDGFLGNEQFF. The CDR3 DNA is TGTACCTGCAGTCCGGACGGCTTCCTAGGGAATGAGCAGTTCTTC.

As to this clonotype: The CDR3 carries no conserved terminal phenylalanine or tryptophan, so it likely arises from a read error. The V gene is TRBV13, the J gene TRBJ2-1; D not resolved. Germline CDR1 PRHDT, CDR2 FYEKMQ (reference sequence). The CDR3 spans 12 residues. CDR3 region: CTSSSFRTEQFS. DNA of the CDR3: TGTACCAGCAGTTCTTTTCGGACTGAGCAGTTCTCC.

About this clonotype: One base away lies a much larger clone, so this may be a sequencing read error. The V and J genes are TRBV6-1 and TRBJ2-7; no firm D call. From germline, CDR1 is MNHNS and CDR2 SASEGT. CDR3 size: 12 residues. The CDR3 DNA sequence: TGTGTCAGCGCGTGGCCTACCTACGAGCAGTACTTC. Its protein product is CVSAWPTYEQYF.

This clonotype was recorded once. Germline is not matched at one junction end, which may reflect a read error. The rearrangement joins TRBV11-2 to TRBJ2-3; the D gene is possibly TRBD2 (6 bases). Germline V lookup: CDR1 SGHAT, CDR2 FQNNGV. The CDR3 consists of 15 residues. The CDR3 loop reads CVSSSELAYTDTQYF. CDR3 nucleotides: TGTGTCAGCAGCTCCGAACTAGCATATACAGATACGCAGTATTTT.

Remarks on this clonotype: The CDR3 carries no conserved terminal phenylalanine or tryptophan, so it likely arises from a read error. The chain links TRBV30 to TRBJ2-7, with 7 bases fitting TRBD2. The CDR3 is 14 amino acids. The junction had 7 bases not matched to a gene; V was cut back by 0 bases and J by 5 bases. The V gene's germline CDR1 is GTSNPN and CDR2 SVGIG (reference sequence). The DNA of the CDR3 is TGTGCCTGGAGTGTGGGAGGGACGGGCCACGAGCAGTACTTA. This gives the protein CAWSVGGTGHEQYL.

The rearrangement uses TRBV7-9 and TRBJ2-7; a weak D match, TRBD1 (6 bases). Germline CDR1 reads SEHNR; CDR2 reads FQNEAQ (reference sequence). V lost 4 bases to trimming and J lost 4 bases, with 17 bases between them. The CDR3 is made up of 15 amino acids. This CDR3 reads CASSSLTGLGYEQYF. Here the CDR3 DNA reads TGTGCCAGCAGCTCCCTGACAGGTCTAGGGTACGAGCAGTACTTC.

This rearrangement joins TRBV11-1 to TRBJ2-7; 10 bases map to TRBD1. The CDR3 has 15 residues. V was clipped by 1 base and J by 3 bases; unmatched bases: 3. Germline lookup yields CDR1 SGHAT and CDR2 FQDESV (reference sequence). DNA of the CDR3: TGTGCCAGCAGCTTAGGAGGGACAGGGGTCTACGAGCAGTACTTC. Translated, it gives CASSLGGTGVYEQYF.

This clonotype was recorded many times. V and J are TRBV4-2 and TRBJ2-4, with no clear D. The CDR3 is 15 amino acids. Per the germline V gene, CDR1 is LGHNA and CDR2 is YNFKEQ. V dropped 0 bases and J dropped 11 bases, with 17 bases sitting between them. The CDR3 sequence is CASSQDRAVRPFQYF. CDR3 DNA sequence: TGTGCCAGCAGCCAAGATCGGGCAGTTCGCCCATTTCAGTACTTC.

The V call is TRBV5-1, the J call TRBJ1-1; no firm D call. The germline V gene encodes CDR1 SGHRS and CDR2 YFSETQ. V lost 0 bases and J lost 2, with 5 bases in between. The CDR3 has 13 residues. Written as DNA, the CDR3 is TGCGCCAGCAGCTTGGTCTCTAACACTGAAGCTTTCTTT. Amino acid sequence: CASSLVSNTEAFF.

The chain joins TRBV2 to TRBJ2-1, with TRBD2 matching 9 bases. The germline CDR1 and CDR2 sequences are SNHLY and FYNNEI. This CDR3 region has 14 residues. The J segment lost 10 bases and the V segment lost 4 bases, leaving 8 bases of the junction unmatched. CDR3: CASSGLAVEWEQFF. The CDR3 bases are TGTGCCAGCAGTGGACTAGCGGTGGAGTGGGAGCAGTTCTTC.

As regards this clonotype: This likely comes from a read error, as the CDR3 has no conserved phenylalanine or tryptophan at its end. This chain connects TRBV11-2 to TRBJ1-1; TRBD1 matches 7 bases. The CDR3 has 13 amino acids. The V segment lost 6 bases and the J segment 7 bases; nucleotides outside the gene matches: 8. Germline loops: CDR1 SGHAT, CDR2 FQNNGV. The CDR3 reads CASRHRGNHEAFS. CDR3 coding DNA: TGTGCCAGCAGACACAGGGGCAATCATGAAGCTTTCTCT.

For this clonotype: At one end the junction does not follow the germline gene, possibly because of a read error. The genes are TRBV29-1 and TRBJ1-1, with TRBD1 matching over 7 bases. This CDR3 spans 12 amino acids. In germline, CDR1 is SQVTM, CDR2 ANQGSEA. CDR3 nucleotides: TGCAGCGTTGTTGGGACAGTCTCTGAACCTTTCTTT. Translated: CSVVGTVSEPFF.

This clonotype was observed a handful of times. A much larger clone lies a single base off, so this may be a read error. The chain joins TRBV5-5 to TRBJ2-2, with 7 bases that match TRBD1. Trimming removed 3 bases from V and 7 bases from J; junction bases left unmatched: 12. Germline-derived CDR1 and CDR2 are SGHKS and YYEKEE (reference sequence). The CDR3 is 16 amino acids. In DNA form, the CDR3 reads TGTGCCAGCAGCTCCCAGGGGGTGCGTATAGGCGGGGAGCTGTTTTTT. Protein sequence: CASSSQGVRIGGELFF.

A remark on this clonotype: Compared with germline, one end of the junction differs, possibly owing to a read error. The chain recombines TRBV7-8 with TRBJ2-1, with TRBD1 as a possible D gene (5 bases). Germline assignment: CDR1 SGHVS and CDR2 FQNEAQ. The CDR3 consists of 16 residues. CDR3 residues: CAISLEGRANHNEQFF. As DNA, the CDR3 is TGTGCCATCAGCTTAGAAGGCAGGGCCAACCACAATGAACAGTTCTTC.

The chain is built from TRBV20-1 and TRBJ2-7; D possibly corresponds to TRBD1 (6 bases). V lost 6 bases and J lost 9, with 15 bases in between. This CDR3 has 11 residues. CDR1 and CDR2 (germline): DFQATT, SNEGSKA (reference sequence). CDR3: CSALTGTGQYF. The CDR3 DNA sequence: TGCAGTGCACTCACAGGGACCGGGCAGTACTTC.

About this clonotype itself: This may be a read error, as it is one base from a much larger clone. This chain joins TRBV29-1 and TRBJ2-7; perhaps D is TRBD1 or TRBD2 (5 bases each). Germline CDR1 is SQVTM and CDR2 is ANQGSEA. CDR3 length: 12 residues. The chain's CDR3 is CSGSLGTYERYF. The DNA for the CDR3 is TGCAGCGGAAGTTTAGGGACCTACGAGCGGTACTTC.

The V gene is TRBV6-5, the J gene TRBJ2-1; 7 bases are shared with TRBD1. V lost 2 bases and J lost 16; bases outside the gene matches: 26. The CDR3 is 18 amino acids. In germline, CDR1 is MNHEY, CDR2 SVGAGI. The CDR3 DNA reads as TGTGCCAGCAGTTACCGTAGCCTGGGACAGAAAACCTACAATGACCAATTCTTC. Translating it yields CASSYRSLGQKTYNDQFF.